Listed below are T cell receptor beta chains from one sample, sequenced in a study of Ad26.COV2.S vaccination and SARS-CoV-2 variants. Profiling relied on immunoSEQ multiplex PCR, and the TCRdb table lists in-frame clones only, not all of them. The table includes about 350,000 clones, 88% detected once. Sequences were derived from peripheral blood, sampled in a trial of Ad26.COV2.S vaccine versus placebo. The origin of the receptors is a person aged 18-60 years who received the Ad26.COV2.S COVID-19 vaccine or a placebo. Each CDR3 is given with its conserved first and last residue. D genes are given only for firm matches. Expanded clones are given a class, and other clones once, few, many or no size at all.

v_gene	j_gene	d_gene	abundance	len	CDR3aa	CDR3nt
TRBV6-4	TRBJ2-2	NA	NA	14	CASSLRGNTGELFF	TGTGCCAGCAGTCTTCGGGGGAACACCGGGGAGCTGTTTTTT
TRBV6-2/TRBV6-3	TRBJ2-2	TRBD2	NA	19	CASSYVTSGKGANTGELFF	TGTGCCAGCAGTTACGTGACTAGCGGGAAAGGAGCGAACACCGGGGAGCTGTTTTTT
TRBV18	TRBJ2-7	NA	NA	13	CASSPKEGNEQYF	TGTGCCAGCTCACCAAAGGAAGGGAACGAGCAGTACTTC
TRBV3-1/TRBV3-2	TRBJ1-1	NA	NA	16	CASSSKGVGENTEAFF	TGTGCCAGCAGCTCGAAAGGGGTCGGTGAGAACACTGAAGCTTTCTTT
TRBV5-1	TRBJ1-1	NA	NA	14	CASSAGHGNTEAFF	TGCGCCAGCAGCGCAGGACACGGCAACACTGAAGCTTTCTTT
TRBV28	TRBJ2-3	NA	NA	14	CASSSNRETDTQYF	TGTGCCAGCAGCTCGAATAGGGAGACAGATACGCAGTATTTT
TRBV28	TRBJ2-1	NA	NA	14	CASSLVSGSNEQFF	TGTGCCAGCAGTTTGGTTTCGGGCTCGAATGAGCAGTTCTTC
TRBV13	TRBJ2-7	NA	NA	16	CASSPTSTGGSYEQYF	TGTGCCAGCAGCCCCACCTCGACGGGCGGTTCCTACGAGCAGTACTTC
TRBV29-1	TRBJ2-3	NA	NA	14	CSSDAGWSTDTQYF	TGCAGCTCGGATGCGGGGTGGAGCACAGATACGCAGTATTTT
TRBV29-1	TRBJ2-7	TRBD1	NA	14	CSVGGQGGSYEQYF	TGCAGCGTCGGGGGACAGGGGGGTTCCTACGAGCAGTACTTC
TRBV18	TRBJ2-7	NA	NA	14	CASSQKSTVYEQYF	TGTGCCAGCTCCCAAAAATCGACAGTCTACGAGCAGTACTTC
TRBV11-2	TRBJ2-7	NA	NA	14	CASSLATLSYEQYF	TGTGCCAGCAGCTTGGCAACGCTCTCCTACGAGCAGTACTTC
TRBV28	TRBJ2-7	TRBD1	NA	15	CASREQGASAYEQYF	TGTGCCAGCAGGGAACAGGGGGCGAGTGCCTACGAGCAGTACTTC
TRBV5-4	TRBJ2-7	NA	NA	15	CASSLAGDRSPEQYF	TGTGCCAGCAGCTTGGCGGGAGACAGGTCTCCCGAGCAGTACTTC
TRBV7-9	TRBJ2-3	NA	NA	15	CASSFSSPSTDTQYF	TGTGCCAGCAGCTTTTCTTCCCCGAGCACAGATACGCAGTATTTT
TRBV18	TRBJ2-1	NA	once	16	CASSPMSSLQYNEQFF	TGTGCCAGCTCACCAATGAGCAGCCTCCAGTACAATGAGCAGTTCTTC